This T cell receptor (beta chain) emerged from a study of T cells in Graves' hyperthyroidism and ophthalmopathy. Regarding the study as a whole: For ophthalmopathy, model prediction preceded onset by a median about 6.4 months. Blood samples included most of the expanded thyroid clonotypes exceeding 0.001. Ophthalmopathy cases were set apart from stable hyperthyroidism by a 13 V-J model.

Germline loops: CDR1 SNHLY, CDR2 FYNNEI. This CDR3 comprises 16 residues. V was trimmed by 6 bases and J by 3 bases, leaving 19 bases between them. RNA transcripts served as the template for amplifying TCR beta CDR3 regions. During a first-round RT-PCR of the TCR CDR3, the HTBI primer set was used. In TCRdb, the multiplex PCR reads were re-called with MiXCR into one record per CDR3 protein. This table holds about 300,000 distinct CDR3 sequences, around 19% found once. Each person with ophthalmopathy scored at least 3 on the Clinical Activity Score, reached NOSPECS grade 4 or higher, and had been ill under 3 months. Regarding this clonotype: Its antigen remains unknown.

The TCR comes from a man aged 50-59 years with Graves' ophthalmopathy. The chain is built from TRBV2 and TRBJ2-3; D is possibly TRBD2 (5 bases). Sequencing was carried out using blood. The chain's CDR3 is CASRPGLQPSTDTQYF. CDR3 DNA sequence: TGTGCCAGCAGGCCAGGACTCCAGCCCAGTACAGATACGCAGTATTTT.